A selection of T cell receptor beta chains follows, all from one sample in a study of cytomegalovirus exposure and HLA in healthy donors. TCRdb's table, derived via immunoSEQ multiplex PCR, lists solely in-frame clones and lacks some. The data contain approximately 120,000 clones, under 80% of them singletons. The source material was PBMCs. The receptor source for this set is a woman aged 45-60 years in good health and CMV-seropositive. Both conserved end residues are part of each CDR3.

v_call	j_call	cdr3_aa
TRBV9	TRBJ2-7	CASSGTGNYEQYF
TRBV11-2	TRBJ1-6	CASSPGDSLGSPLHF
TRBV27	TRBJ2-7	CASSFEGGYEQYF
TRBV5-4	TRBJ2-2	CASSLGGQYTGGLFF
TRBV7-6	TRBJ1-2	CASSLGQGVGYGYTF
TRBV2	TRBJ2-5	CASSARGTQYF
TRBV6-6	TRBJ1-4	CASSYSMSNEKLFF
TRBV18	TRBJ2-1	CASSPAGGRNEQFF
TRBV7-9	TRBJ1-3	CASSLAWTALSSGNTIYF
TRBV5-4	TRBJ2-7	CASSFSGGPIYEQYF
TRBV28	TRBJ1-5	CASSFNPAEGQAYSNQPQHF
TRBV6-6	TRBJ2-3	CASTPRVNTDTQYF
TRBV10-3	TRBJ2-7	CAISESGRSGRRVCEQYF
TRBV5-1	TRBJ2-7	CASSLSLAGYYEQYF
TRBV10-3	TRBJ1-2	CAAGGGNYGYTF
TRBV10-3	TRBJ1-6	CAISESGQGALSPLHF
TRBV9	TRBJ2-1	CASSVRGKEQFF